Each of the 31 T cell receptor beta chains below was sequenced from the same sample in a study of graft-versus-host responses after intestinal transplantation. No antigens are known for them. Clones were sequenced by immunoSEQ multiplex PCR, and TCRdb holds only the in-frame ones, with some missing. The sample has roughly 120,000 clones, around 93% seen once; the top ten hold over 0.1%. Sequencing used unstimulated CD4+ T cells sorted from spleen or lymph node cells, obtained before intestinal transplant. Receptors were obtained from a human donor who received an intestinal transplant.

The chain joins TRBV28 to TRBJ2-7; TRBD1 or TRBD2 may be the D gene (6 bases each). The CDR3 has 15 amino acids. Germline V gives CDR1 MDHEN, CDR2 SYDVKM. V was shortened by 2 bases and J by 5 bases, with 16 bases between the two germline ends. As DNA, the CDR3 is TGTGCCAGCAGTTTAAGGGGGAGGACAAACAACGAGCAGTACTTC. This translates into CASSLRGRTNNEQYF.

The V and J genes are TRBV5-1 and TRBJ1-6; unclear D gene. V lost 1 base to trimming and J lost 6 bases, with 11 bases between them. CDR3 length: 15 amino acids. The germline V gene has CDR1 SGHRS and CDR2 YFSETQ. The CDR3 here is CASSLRTKTNSPLHF. The CDR3 bases are TGCGCCAGCAGCTTGAGGACGAAAACTAATTCACCCCTCCACTTT.

This rearrangement joins TRBV18 to TRBJ2-1; 8 bases are shared with TRBD1. The CDR3 is made up of 15 amino acids. Germline V gives CDR1 KGHSH, CDR2 LQKENI. J lost 4 bases, V lost 3 bases, and 5 bases had no gene match. The CDR3 nucleotides are TGTGCCAGCTCACCCACGAGACAGGGGTACAATGAGCAGTTCTTC. This encodes CASSPTRQGYNEQFF.

This rearrangement joins TRBV28 to TRBJ2-7, with 8 bases lining up with TRBD1. Trimming cost V 11 bases and J 1 base; bases outside gene matches: 7. The CDR3 runs to 13 residues. Looked up from germline, CDR1 is MDHEN and CDR2 is SYDVKM. The CDR3 sequence: CAGRDRGSYEQYF. The CDR3 coding sequence is TGTGCCGGGCGCGACAGGGGTTCCTACGAGCAGTACTTC.

This clone appeared a single time. This rearrangement joins TRBV18 to TRBJ1-3; D is perhaps TRBD1 (5 bases). Germline V gene data show CDR1 as KGHSH and CDR2 as LQKENI. The CDR3 covers 16 residues. V lost 0 bases to trimming and J lost 2 bases, with 11 bases between them. The CDR3 spells CASSPPGGRTGNTIYF. DNA for the CDR3: TGTGCCAGCTCACCACCTGGGGGACGGACTGGAAACACCATATATTTT.

J is TRBJ2-3 and V is TRBV5-1; D may be TRBD1 (5 bases). Trimming took off 0 bases at V and 0 bases at J, with 8 bases between the two ends. CDR3 length equals 15 residues. Germline assignment: CDR1 SGHRS and CDR2 YFSETQ. This chain's CDR3 is CASSLGTRSTDTQYF. In DNA form, the CDR3 reads TGCGCCAGCAGCTTGGGGACAAGGAGCACAGATACGCAGTATTTT.

V gene TRBV2 combines with J gene TRBJ2-1, with D tentatively TRBD2 (6 bases). Deletions cut 7 bases from V and 9 bases from J, with 13 bases between. The CDR3 contains 12 residues. Germline V gene data show CDR1 as SNHLY and CDR2 as FYNNEI. CDR3 DNA: TGTGCCAGCAAGGGACTCCGGGGTGAGCAGTTCTTC. Translation gives CASKGLRGEQFF.

This clone has more than one count but fewer than ten. The CDR3: CASSSWTGHNYGYTF. In nucleotides, the CDR3 is TGTGCCAGCAGCTCCTGGACAGGGCATAACTATGGCTACACCTTC. The chain couples TRBV7-2 to TRBJ1-2; 8 nucleotides agree with TRBD1. Germline values: CDR1 SGHTA, CDR2 FQGNSA. J gave up 1 base and V 4 bases, and 5 bases lay outside the gene matches. The CDR3 consists of 15 residues.

This chain connects TRBV29-1 to TRBJ2-7; 12 bases are a match to TRBD2. CDR3 length equals 15 residues. The germline gives CDR1 SQVTM, CDR2 ANQGSEA. Unmatched junction bases numbered 8, after V lost 6 bases and J lost 2 bases. The CDR3 reads CSVQRLAGDTYEQYF. DNA for the CDR3: TGCAGCGTGCAAAGACTAGCGGGAGACACCTACGAGCAGTACTTC.

The chain couples TRBV10-3 to TRBJ2-5, with 10 bases identical to TRBD1. The J call may be wrong; the DNA end is better matched by TRBJ2-7. The CDR3 covers 14 residues. CDR1 ENHRY and CDR2 SYGVKD come from the germline V gene. The CDR3 DNA sequence: TGTGCCATCAGTCCCGGGACAGGGGTTTACGAGCAGTACTTC. Its translation is CAISPGTGVYEQYF.

CDR3 protein: CASSYTGQSYEQYF. CDR3 nucleotides: TGTGCCAGCAGTTACACCGGACAGAGCTACGAGCAGTACTTC. This rearrangement joins TRBV6-5 to TRBJ2-7; D possibly corresponds to TRBD1 (6 bases). CDR1 and CDR2 from the germline V gene are MNHEY and SVGAGI. The CDR3 length is 14 residues. V lost 2 bases to trimming and J lost 3 bases, with 11 bases between them.

The chain has TRBV29-1 and TRBJ2-7, with D possibly being TRBD1 or TRBD2 (5 bases each). The germline gives CDR1 SQVTM, CDR2 ANQGSEA. Deletions cut 6 bases from V and 0 bases from J, with 15 bases between. The CDR3 contains 14 residues. In DNA, the CDR3 is TGCAGCGTGGGCGACAGACTACTCTCCTACGAGCAGTACTTC. It specifies CSVGDRLLSYEQYF.

This clone was seen just once. The chain carries TRBV5-1 and TRBJ1-2; no clear D. The CDR3 is 14 residues long. Germline values: CDR1 SGHRS, CDR2 YFSETQ. Trimming shortened V by 3 bases and J by 4 bases, and 13 bases separated the two germline ends. The DNA for the CDR3 is TGCGCCAGCAGCTCACGGACGGCAGCCTATGGCTACACCTTC. Its protein product is CASSSRTAAYGYTF. The whole variable domain, filled in from reference TRBV5-1 and TRBJ1-2, reads KAGVTQTPRYLIKTRGQQVTLSCSPISGHRSVSWYQQTPGQGLQFLFEYFSETQRNKGNFPGRFSGRQFSNSRSEMNVSTLELGDSALYLCASSSRTAAYGYTFGSGTRLTVV.

The chain couples TRBV15 to TRBJ1-2; D gene ambiguous. This CDR3 has 14 residues. Per germline, CDR1 LNHNV and CDR2 YYDKDF (reference sequence). V dropped 0 bases and J dropped 8 bases, with 13 bases sitting between them. The CDR3 DNA is TGTGCCACCAGCAGAGATAACCAGGTTGGGGGCTACACCTTC. Translated: CATSRDNQVGGYTF.

J is TRBJ2-7 and V is TRBV6-1; no clear D gene. CDR1 is MNHNS and CDR2 is SASEGT in the germline V gene. The CDR3 is 12 residues long. V was trimmed by 5 bases and J by 5 bases, leaving 10 bases between them. CDR3 nucleotides: TGTGCCAGCAGTACTTTGCAGAACGAGCAGTACTTC. This gives the protein CASSTLQNEQYF.

The chain combines TRBV29-1 with TRBJ2-1; 10 bases map to TRBD2. Germline loops: CDR1 SQVTM, CDR2 ANQGSEA. The CDR3 spans 19 residues. J was trimmed by 1 base and V by 4 bases; bases with no gene match: 16. This CDR3 is CSVGAGGLAGEGSYNEQFF. The CDR3 nucleotides read TGCAGCGTTGGGGCAGGTGGGCTAGCGGGAGAGGGGTCCTACAATGAGCAGTTCTTC.

The chain carries TRBV30 and TRBJ1-3; D unclear. The V end was cut by 2 bases, the J end by 2 bases, with 10 bases between. The CDR3 contains 14 residues. Germline V lookup: CDR1 GTSNPN, CDR2 SVGIG (reference sequence). The CDR3 is CAWSIGGTGNTIYF. Here the CDR3 DNA reads TGTGCCTGGAGTATTGGAGGGACTGGAAACACCATATATTTT.

The chain links TRBV9 to TRBJ2-1, with D tentatively TRBD1 (6 bases). Germline V CDR1 and CDR2: SGDLS, YYNGEE. The CDR3 totals 18 residues. V dropped 0 bases and J dropped 0 bases, with 16 bases sitting between them. The CDR3 DNA follows: TGTGCCAGCAGCGTAGGAGGCCGGGACAAGAGCTCCTACAATGAGCAGTTCTTC. This gives the protein CASSVGGRDKSSYNEQFF.

The sample holds a few counts of this clone. The chain has TRBV5-1 and TRBJ2-4, with no clear D. This CDR3 has 11 residues. Germline V CDR1 and CDR2: SGHRS, YFSETQ. With 3 bases removed from V and 8 bases from J, the gap between germline ends came to 6 bases. The CDR3 loop reads CASSSEDIQYF. For the CDR3, the DNA is TGCGCCAGCAGCTCAGAGGACATTCAGTACTTC. Complete variable domain (other parts from reference TRBV5-1 and TRBJ2-4): KAGVTQTPRYLIKTRGQQVTLSCSPISGHRSVSWYQQTPGQGLQFLFEYFSETQRNKGNFPGRFSGRQFSNSRSEMNVSTLELGDSALYLCASSSEDIQYFGAGTRLSVL.

The rearrangement uses TRBV7-6 and TRBJ2-5; D perhaps matches TRBD1 (5 bases). Near its end, the DNA agrees better with TRBJ2-7, so the J call may be wrong. The CDR3 totals 13 residues. Per the germline V gene, CDR1 is SGHVS and CDR2 is FNYEAQ. The CDR3 bases are TGTGCCAGCAGCCAGGGTATAAACTACGAGCAGTACTTC. This sequence encodes CASSQGINYEQYF.

This clone was seen a single time. The chain combines TRBV6-5 with TRBJ2-7; D gene ambiguous. CDR1 and CDR2 (germline): MNHEY, SVGAGI. The CDR3 is made up of 15 amino acids. V lost 0 bases, J lost 4 bases, and 13 bases lay in between. CDR3 protein: CASSYSAGSTYEQYF. The CDR3 region has the DNA TGTGCCAGCAGTTACTCGGCTGGCTCGACGTACGAGCAGTACTTC.

The V gene is TRBV30, the J gene TRBJ1-2; weak D call: TRBD1 (6 bases). This CDR3 has 13 residues. V gave up 3 bases and J gave up 5 bases, with 13 bases separating them. Germline V gene lookup returns CDR1 GTSNPN and CDR2 SVGIG (reference sequence). This chain's CDR3 is CAWSPQGGYGYTF. CDR3 in DNA: TGTGCCTGGAGCCCACAGGGCGGATATGGCTACACCTTC.

V is TRBV9 and J is TRBJ2-7; the D gene is possibly TRBD1 (6 bases). V was pared by 4 bases and J by 5 bases, with 10 bases between. Germline V CDR1 and CDR2: SGDLS, YYNGEE. The CDR3 runs to 12 residues. This CDR3 reads CASSLRGHEQYF. DNA for the CDR3: TGTGCCAGCAGCCTCAGGGGCCACGAGCAGTACTTC.

The chain uses TRBV10-2 and TRBJ2-6, with a tentative D call TRBD2 (6 bases). The CDR3 totals 14 residues. Trimming removed 8 bases from V and 4 bases from J, with 12 bases in between. CDR1 and CDR2 (germline): WSHSY, SAAADI. The CDR3 is CASLLGGGANVLTF. In DNA, the CDR3 is TGCGCCAGCCTGCTCGGAGGGGGGGCCAACGTCCTGACTTTC.

The chain combines TRBV29-1 with TRBJ1-5; D uncertain. This CDR3 has 13 amino acids. Germline values: CDR1 SQVTM, CDR2 ANQGSEA. V was shortened by 8 bases and J by 6 bases, with 17 bases between the two germline ends. The CDR3 region has the DNA TGCAGCTACCGGAATAATCAAGGTCAGCCCCAGCATTTT. It encodes CSYRNNQGQPQHF.

The V call is TRBV7-3, the J call TRBJ2-3; the D gene is possibly TRBD2 (5 bases). The V end was cut by 2 bases, the J end by 4 bases, with 10 bases between. The CDR3 has 14 residues. The germline V gene encodes CDR1 SGHTA and CDR2 FQGTGA. The CDR3 nucleotides are TGTGCCAGCAGCTTAGGCGGTAGCGCAGATACGCAGTATTTT. It translates to CASSLGGSADTQYF.

The V call is TRBV27, the J call TRBJ1-1; TRBD1 agrees at 9 bases. The CDR3 consists of 15 residues. Germline assignment: CDR1 MNHEY and CDR2 SMNVEV (reference sequence). Trimming at V came to 10 bases and at J to 6 bases, leaving 15 bases not matched to a gene. CDR3 coding DNA: TGTGCCACCGCGAGACCGGGACAGGGCTTGGCTGAAGCTTTCTTT. This encodes CATARPGQGLAEAFF.

The J gene is TRBJ2-1, the V gene TRBV28; unclear D gene. The germline V gene encodes CDR1 MDHEN and CDR2 SYDVKM. Between the trimmed V and J ends, which lost 3 bases and 6 bases, there was a span of 6 bases. The length of the CDR3 is 12 residues. CDR3 loop: CASSLQLNEQFF. As DNA, the CDR3 is TGTGCCAGCAGTTTGCAGCTCAATGAGCAGTTCTTC.

CDR3 DNA sequence: TGTGCCACCAGCAGAGGACAGGGGGCAGATACGCAGTATTTT. Translating it yields CATSRGQGADTQYF. The chain combines TRBV15 with TRBJ2-3, with 9 bases lining up with TRBD1. V trimming: 1 base; J trimming: 4 bases; junction bases outside the gene matches: 0. CDR3 length equals 14 residues. Germline CDR1 is LNHNV and CDR2 is YYDKDF (reference sequence).

The rearrangement uses TRBV28 and TRBJ2-3, with TRBD1 identical over 12 bases. The CDR3 is 15 residues long. Germline values: CDR1 MDHEN, CDR2 SYDVKM. The junction had 12 bases not matched to a gene; V was cut back by 9 bases and J by 8 bases. The CDR3 loop reads CASTPRGQGASTQYF. The DNA of the CDR3 is TGTGCCAGTACTCCCCGGGGACAGGGGGCAAGTACGCAGTATTTT.

The CDR3 sequence is CAWSLGGRTDGYTF. CDR3 sequence (DNA): TGTGCCTGGAGTCTTGGGGGGCGGACAGACGGCTACACCTTC. The J gene is TRBJ1-2, the V gene TRBV30, with D possibly being TRBD1 (6 bases). V gave up 2 bases and J gave up 8 bases, with 18 bases separating them. This CDR3 has 14 amino acids. Germline V gene sequence: CDR1 GTSNPN, CDR2 SVGIG (reference sequence).